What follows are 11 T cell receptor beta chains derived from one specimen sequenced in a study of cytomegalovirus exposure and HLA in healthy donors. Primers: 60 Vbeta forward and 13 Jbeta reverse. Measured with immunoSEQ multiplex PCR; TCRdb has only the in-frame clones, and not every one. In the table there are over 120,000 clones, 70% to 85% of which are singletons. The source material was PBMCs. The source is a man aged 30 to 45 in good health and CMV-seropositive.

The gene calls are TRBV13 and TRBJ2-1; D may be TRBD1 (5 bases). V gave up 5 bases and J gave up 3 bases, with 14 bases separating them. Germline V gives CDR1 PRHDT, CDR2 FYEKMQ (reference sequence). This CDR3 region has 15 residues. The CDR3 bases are TGTGCCAGCAGCATAAGGACAAGGGGCTACAATGAGCAGTTCTTC. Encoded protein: CASSIRTRGYNEQFF.

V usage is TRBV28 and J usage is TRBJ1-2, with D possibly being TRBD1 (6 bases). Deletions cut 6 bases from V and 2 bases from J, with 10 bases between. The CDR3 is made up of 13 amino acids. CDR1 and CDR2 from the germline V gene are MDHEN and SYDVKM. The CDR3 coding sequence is TGTGCCAGCAGGGTCGACAGGAACTATGGCTACACCTTC. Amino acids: CASRVDRNYGYTF.

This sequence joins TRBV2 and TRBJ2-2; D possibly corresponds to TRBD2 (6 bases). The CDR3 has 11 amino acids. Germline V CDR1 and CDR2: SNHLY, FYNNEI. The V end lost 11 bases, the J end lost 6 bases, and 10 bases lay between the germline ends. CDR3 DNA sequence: TGTGCCCGGGGGACCGCCGGGGAGCTGTTTTTT. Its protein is CARGTAGELFF. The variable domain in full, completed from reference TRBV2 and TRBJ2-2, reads EPEVTQTPSHQVTQMGQEVILRCVPISNHLYFYWYRQILGQKVEFLVSFYNNEISEKSEIFDDQFSVERPDGSNFTLKIRSTKLEDSAMYFCARGTAGELFFGEGSRLTVL.

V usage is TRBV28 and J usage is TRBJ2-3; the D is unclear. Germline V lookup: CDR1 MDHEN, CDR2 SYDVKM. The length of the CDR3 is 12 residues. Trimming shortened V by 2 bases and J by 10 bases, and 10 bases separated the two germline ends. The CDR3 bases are TGTGCCAGCAGTTTACAGACTTGGGCGCAGTATTTT. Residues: CASSLQTWAQYF.

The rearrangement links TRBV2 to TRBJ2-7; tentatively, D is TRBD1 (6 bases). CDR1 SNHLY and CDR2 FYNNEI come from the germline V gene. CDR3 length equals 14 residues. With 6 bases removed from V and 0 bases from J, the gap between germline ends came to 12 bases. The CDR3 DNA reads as TGTGCCAGCAGCGATGGACAGAGCTCCTACGAGCAGTACTTC. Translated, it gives CASSDGQSSYEQYF. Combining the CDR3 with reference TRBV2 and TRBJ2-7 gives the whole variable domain EPEVTQTPSHQVTQMGQEVILRCVPISNHLYFYWYRQILGQKVEFLVSFYNNEISEKSEIFDDQFSVERPDGSNFTLKIRSTKLEDSAMYFCASSDGQSSYEQYFGPGTRLTVT.

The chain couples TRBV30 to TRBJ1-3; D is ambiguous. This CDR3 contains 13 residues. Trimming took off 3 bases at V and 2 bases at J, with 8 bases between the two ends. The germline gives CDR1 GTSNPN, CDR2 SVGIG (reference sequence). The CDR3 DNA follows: TGTGCCTGGAGGCTGCCGGCTGGAAACACCATATATTTT. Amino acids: CAWRLPAGNTIYF. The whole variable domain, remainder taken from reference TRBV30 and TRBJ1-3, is SQTIHQWPATLVQPVGSPLSLECTVEGTSNPNLYWYRQAAGRGLQLLFYSVGIGQISSEVPQNLSASRPQDRQFILSSKKLLLSDSGFYLCAWRLPAGNTIYFGEGSWLTVV.

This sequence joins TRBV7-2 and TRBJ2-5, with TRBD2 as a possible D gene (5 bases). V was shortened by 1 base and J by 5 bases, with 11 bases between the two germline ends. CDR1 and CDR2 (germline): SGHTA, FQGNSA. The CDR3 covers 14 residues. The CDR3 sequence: CASSLGTGRETQYF. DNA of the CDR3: TGTGCCAGCAGCTTAGGGACTGGCCGTGAGACCCAGTACTTC. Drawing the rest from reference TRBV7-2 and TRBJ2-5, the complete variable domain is GAGVSQSPSNKVTEKGKDVELRCDPISGHTALYWYRQSLGQGLEFLIYFQGNSAPDKSGLPSDRFSAERTGGSVSTLTIQRTQQEDSAVYLCASSLGTGRETQYFGPGTRLLVL.

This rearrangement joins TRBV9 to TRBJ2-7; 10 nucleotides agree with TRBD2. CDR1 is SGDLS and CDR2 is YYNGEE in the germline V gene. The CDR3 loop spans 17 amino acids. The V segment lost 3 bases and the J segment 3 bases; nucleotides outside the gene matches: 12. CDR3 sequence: CASSAEGGGLASYEQYF. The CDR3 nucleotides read TGTGCCAGCAGCGCCGAGGGAGGGGGACTAGCGAGCTACGAGCAGTACTTC.

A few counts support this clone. CDR3 sequence reads: CASSGQGTGELFF. CDR3 nucleotides: TGTGCCAGCAGCGGACAGGGGACCGGGGAGCTGTTTTTT. The chain joins TRBV9 to TRBJ2-2; TRBD1 aligns across 8 bases. V lost 3 bases and J lost 5; bases outside the gene matches: 0. CDR1 is SGDLS and CDR2 is YYNGEE in the germline V gene. This CDR3 comprises 13 residues.

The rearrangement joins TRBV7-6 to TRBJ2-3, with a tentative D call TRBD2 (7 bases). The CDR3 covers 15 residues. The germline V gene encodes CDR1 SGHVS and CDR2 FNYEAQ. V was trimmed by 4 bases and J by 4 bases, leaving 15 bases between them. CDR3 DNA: TGTGCCAGCAGCTATGGGGGGGCTAACTCAGATACGCAGTATTTT. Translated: CASSYGGANSDTQYF.

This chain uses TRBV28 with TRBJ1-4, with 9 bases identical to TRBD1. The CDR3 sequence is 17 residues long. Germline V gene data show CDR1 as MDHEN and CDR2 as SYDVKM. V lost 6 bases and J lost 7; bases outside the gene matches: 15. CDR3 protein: CASRPGQGIPEGEKLFF. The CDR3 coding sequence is TGTGCCAGCAGACCGGGACAGGGCATACCCGAGGGTGAAAAACTGTTTTTT. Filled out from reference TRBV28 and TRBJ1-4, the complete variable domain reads DVKVTQSSRYLVKRTGEKVFLECVQDMDHENMFWYRQDPGLGLRLIYFSYDVKMKEKGDIPEGYSVSREKKERFSLILESASTNQTSMYLCASRPGQGIPEGEKLFFGSGTQLSVL.